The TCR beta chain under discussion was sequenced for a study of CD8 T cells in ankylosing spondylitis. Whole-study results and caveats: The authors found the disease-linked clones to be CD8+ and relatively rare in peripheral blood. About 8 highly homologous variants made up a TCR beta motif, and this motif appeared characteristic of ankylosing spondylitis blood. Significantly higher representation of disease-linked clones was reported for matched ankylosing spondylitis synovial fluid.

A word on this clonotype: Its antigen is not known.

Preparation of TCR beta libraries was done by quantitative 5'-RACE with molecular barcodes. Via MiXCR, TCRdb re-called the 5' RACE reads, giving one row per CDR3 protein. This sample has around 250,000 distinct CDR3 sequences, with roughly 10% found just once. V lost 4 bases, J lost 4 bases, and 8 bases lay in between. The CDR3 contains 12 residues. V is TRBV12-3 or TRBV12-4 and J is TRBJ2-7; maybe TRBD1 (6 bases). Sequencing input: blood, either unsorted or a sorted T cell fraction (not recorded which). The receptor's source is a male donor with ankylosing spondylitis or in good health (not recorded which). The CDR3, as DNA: TGTGCCAGCAGTTCTGACAGGTACGAGCAGTACTTC. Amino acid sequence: CASSSDRYEQYF.